This section outlines one TCR beta chain sequence together with its context. Germline assignment: CDR1 SGHTA and CDR2 FQGTGA. V lost 5 bases, J lost 0 bases, and 2 bases stayed unmatched. CDR3 size: 15 residues. Time point specified: blood 2 weeks post-SBRT. Documented treatment: 15 Gy SBRT to primary tumor, nephrectomy 4 weeks later. The data are from a study of radiation and T cells in renal cell carcinoma. Profiled with immunoSEQ multiplex PCR; TCRdb holds only in-frame clones, not every one. The sample includes more than 95,000 clones, 81% of them seen just once. The rearrangement uses TRBV7-3 and TRBJ2-1; TRBD2 aligns across 9 bases. This receptor was identified in a man in his forties or fifties with renal cell carcinoma. The sample in question was blood, obtained from a patient whose treatment included radiotherapy and nephrectomy. The CDR3 protein is CASSHSGSSYNEQFF. The DNA for the CDR3 is TGTGCCAGCAGCCATAGCGGGAGCTCCTACAATGAGCAGTTCTTC.